The T cell receptor beta chain under discussion was sequenced for a study of Graves' ophthalmopathy and Graves' hyperthyroidism. The study, taken as a whole, reports: Progression of ophthalmopathy was predicted by the model with 70% to 71% sensitivity and just over 72% specificity.

Amplifying from RNA transcripts, the study obtained TCR beta CDR3 regions. First-round RT-PCR employed HTBI primers, with a second-round multiplex PCR after it. TCRdb independently ran MiXCR on the multiplex PCR reads; one entry per CDR3 protein. The repertoire holds some 15,000 distinct CDR3 sequences, roughly 45% seen once, with around 45% in the top ten. This clonotype was observed many times. The antigen is not known. Having ophthalmopathy, the donors showed moderate-to-severe activity, CAS ≥3 and NOSPECS ≥4, with disease lasting under 3 months. This receptor was obtained from a woman aged 30 to 39 with Graves' ophthalmopathy. The sequenced sample consisted of peripheral blood.

The CDR3 DNA follows: TGCAGTGCTAGAGATTCAGGGGTTAATTCACCCCTCCACTTT. It translates to CSARDSGVNSPLHF. The V and J genes are TRBV20-1 and TRBJ1-6, with D tentatively TRBD1 (6 bases). The V end lost 0 bases, the J end lost 6 bases, and 9 bases lay between the germline ends. CDR1 and CDR2 from the germline V gene are DFQATT and SNEGSKA (reference sequence). The CDR3 runs to 14 residues.